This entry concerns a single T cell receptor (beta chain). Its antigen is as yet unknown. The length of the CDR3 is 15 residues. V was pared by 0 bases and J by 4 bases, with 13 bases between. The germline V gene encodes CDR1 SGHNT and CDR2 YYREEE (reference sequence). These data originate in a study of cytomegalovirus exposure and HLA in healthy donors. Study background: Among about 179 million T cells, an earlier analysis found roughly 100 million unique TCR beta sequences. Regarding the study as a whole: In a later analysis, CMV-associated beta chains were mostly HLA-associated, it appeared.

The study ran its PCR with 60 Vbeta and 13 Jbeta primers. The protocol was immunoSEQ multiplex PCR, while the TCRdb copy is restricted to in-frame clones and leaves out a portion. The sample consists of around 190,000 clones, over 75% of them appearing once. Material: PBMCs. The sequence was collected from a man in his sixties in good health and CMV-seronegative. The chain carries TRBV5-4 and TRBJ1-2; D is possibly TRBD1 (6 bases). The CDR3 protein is CASSLAGTTAYGYTF. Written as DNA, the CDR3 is TGTGCCAGCAGCTTGGCCGGGACAACGGCCTATGGCTACACCTTC.